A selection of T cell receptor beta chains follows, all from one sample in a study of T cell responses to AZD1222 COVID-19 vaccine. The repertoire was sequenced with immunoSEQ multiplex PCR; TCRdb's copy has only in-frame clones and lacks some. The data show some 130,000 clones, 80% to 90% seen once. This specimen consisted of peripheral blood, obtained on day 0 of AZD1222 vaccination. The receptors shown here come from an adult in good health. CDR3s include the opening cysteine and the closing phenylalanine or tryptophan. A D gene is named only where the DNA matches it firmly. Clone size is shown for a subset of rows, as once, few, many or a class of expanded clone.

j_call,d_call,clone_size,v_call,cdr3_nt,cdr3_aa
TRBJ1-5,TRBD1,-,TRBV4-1,TGCGCCAGCAGCCAAGGGACAGGGGCTCCTTTAGATCAGCCCCAGCATTTT,CASSQGTGAPLDQPQHF
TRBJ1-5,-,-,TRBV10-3,TGTGCCATCAGTGACGGATTAAGCAATCAGCCCCAGCATTTT,CAISDGLSNQPQHF
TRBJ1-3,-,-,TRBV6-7,TGTGCCAGAACGAAAGACGGCACGTCTGGAAACACCATATATTTT,CARTKDGTSGNTIYF
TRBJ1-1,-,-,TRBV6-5,TGTGCCAGCAGTTACGAAGTGAACACTGAAGCTTTCTTT,CASSYEVNTEAFF
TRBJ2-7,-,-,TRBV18,TGTGCCAGCTCACTTGGTGTCGAGCAGTACTTC,CASSLGVEQYF
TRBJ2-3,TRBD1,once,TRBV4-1,TGCGCCAGCAGCCAAGTCACAGGGGCAGATACGCAGTATTTT,CASSQVTGADTQYF
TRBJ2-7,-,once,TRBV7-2,TGTGCCAGCAGCGTGGGACTTTCCTACGAGCAGTACTTC,CASSVGLSYEQYF
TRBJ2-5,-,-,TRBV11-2,TGTGCCAGCAGCTTGGGGGAGAAAGAGACCCAGTACTTC,CASSLGEKETQYF
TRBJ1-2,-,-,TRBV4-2,TGTGCCAGCAGCCACTCAGGGGAGACTAACTATGGCTACACCTTC,CASSHSGETNYGYTF
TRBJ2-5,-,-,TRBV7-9,TGTGCCAGCATCTGGGGGACAATGGATGAGACCCAGTACTTC,CASIWGTMDETQYF
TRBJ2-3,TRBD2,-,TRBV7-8,TGTGCCAGCAGCTTAAAGCCCACTAGCGCGAGCCGGAGCGTTTTTACGCAGTATTTT,CASSLKPTSASRSVFTQYF
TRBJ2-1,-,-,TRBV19,TGTGCCAGTAGGATAGCGGCGAGCTCCTACAATGAGCAGTTCTTC,CASRIAASSYNEQFF
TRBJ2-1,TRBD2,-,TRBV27,TGTGCCAGCAGCTACAGAGGCGTGACTAGCGGGAGCTCTACCTACAATGAGCAGTTCTTC,CASSYRGVTSGSSTYNEQFF
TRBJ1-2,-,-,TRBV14,TGTGCCAGCAGCCAGGGGGCTAACTATGGCTACACCTTC,CASSQGANYGYTF
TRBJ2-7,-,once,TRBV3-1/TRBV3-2,TGTGCCAGCAGCCAAGTAAGCAGGGGTTACGAGCAGTACTTC,CASSQVSRGYEQYF
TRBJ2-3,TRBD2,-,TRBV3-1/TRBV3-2,TGTGCCAGCAGCCAGGCCCTAGCGGGTGGCACAGATACGCAGTATTTT,CASSQALAGGTDTQYF
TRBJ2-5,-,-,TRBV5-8,TGTGCCAGCGGGCTGCAGAGGGGCGGAGAGACCCAGTACTTC,CASGLQRGGETQYF
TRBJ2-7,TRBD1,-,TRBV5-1,TGCGCCAGCAGCTTGGACAGGGGGATCTACGAGCAGTACTTC,CASSLDRGIYEQYF
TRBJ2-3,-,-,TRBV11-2,TGTGCCAGCAGCCCTCGGACCGTCCGCACAGATACGCAGTATTTT,CASSPRTVRTDTQYF
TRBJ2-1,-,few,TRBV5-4,TGTGCCAGCAGCTTGGGTGCGGGGAGCTACAATGAGCAGTTCTTC,CASSLGAGSYNEQFF
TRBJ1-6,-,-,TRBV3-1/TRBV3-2,TGTGCCAGCAGCCAAGGTCCCGGGTTTGTTAATTCACCCCTCCACTTT,CASSQGPGFVNSPLHF
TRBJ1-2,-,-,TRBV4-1,TGCGCCAGCAGCCAAGATCTTTGGGGGGTATATGGCTACACCTTC,CASSQDLWGVYGYTF
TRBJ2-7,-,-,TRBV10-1,TGCGCCAGCGCCCCGGCGACAACGGGAACCGAGCAGTACTTC,CASAPATTGTEQYF
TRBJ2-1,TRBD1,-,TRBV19,TGTGCCAGTAGGTCGGGGACAGGGGGCAATAATGAGCAGTTCTTC,CASRSGTGGNNEQFF
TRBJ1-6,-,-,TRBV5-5,TGTGCCAGCAGCTCTGGGTTCCCTCGACGGACCTTATACTATAATTCACCCCTCCACTTT,CASSSGFPRRTLYYNSPLHF
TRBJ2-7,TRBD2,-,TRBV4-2,TGTGCCAGCAGCCAAAGTTTGCGGGGGGCGGGTGAGCAGTACTTC,CASSQSLRGAGEQYF
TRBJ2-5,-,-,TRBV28,TGTGCCAGCAGTTTACAGGGAGGAGAGACCCAGTACTTC,CASSLQGGETQYF
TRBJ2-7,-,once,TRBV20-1,TGCAGTGCCCGACGGGGGTACGAGCAGTACTTC,CSARRGYEQYF
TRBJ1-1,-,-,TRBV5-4,TGTGCCAGCAGCTTGGGGGAGGGGGGAACTGAAGCTTTCTTT,CASSLGEGGTEAFF
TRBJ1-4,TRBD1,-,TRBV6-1,TGTGCCAGCAGTGATAAAACCTGGACAGGAAGGATCGAAAAACTGTTTTTT,CASSDKTWTGRIEKLFF
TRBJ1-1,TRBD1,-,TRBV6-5,TGTGCCAGCAGTTACCAGGGGGCGTACACTGAAGCTTTCTTT,CASSYQGAYTEAFF
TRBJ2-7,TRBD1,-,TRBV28,TGTGCCAGCATTAGACAGGGTGGGTCCTACGAGCAGTACTTC,CASIRQGGSYEQYF
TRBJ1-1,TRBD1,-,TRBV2,TGTGCCAGCCTACCGGGACAGGGGAAAGGGAACACTGAAGCTTTCTTT,CASLPGQGKGNTEAFF
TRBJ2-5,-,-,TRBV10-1,TGCGCCAGCAGTGAGACGGCCCTAGGTCTTGAGACCCAGTACTTC,CASSETALGLETQYF
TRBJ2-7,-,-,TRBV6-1,TGTGCCAGCAGTGAAGCACCAGTGCCCCTTGGGCACGAGCAGTACTTC,CASSEAPVPLGHEQYF
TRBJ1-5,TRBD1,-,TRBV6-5,TGTGCCAGCACCGGCGGACAGGGGAATCAGCCCCAGCATTTT,CASTGGQGNQPQHF
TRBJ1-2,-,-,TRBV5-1,TGCGCCAGCAGCCTATCCAGCTATGGCTACACCTTC,CASSLSSYGYTF
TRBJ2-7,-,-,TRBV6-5,TGTGCCAGCAGTTACAACAGGATGAATTACGAGCAGTACTTC,CASSYNRMNYEQYF
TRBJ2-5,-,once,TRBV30,TGTGCCTGGAGCCTACCTGGCGGAGAGACCCAGTACTTC,CAWSLPGGETQYF
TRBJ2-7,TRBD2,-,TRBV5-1,TGCGCCAGCAGCTTGGATGTGGGAGGGATGGTTGAGCAGTACTTC,CASSLDVGGMVEQYF
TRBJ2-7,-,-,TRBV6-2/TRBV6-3,TGTGCCAGCAGTTACTCGATGTTTTCGAGGCCGGGGCGGGACAACTACGAGCAGTACTTC,CASSYSMFSRPGRDNYEQYF
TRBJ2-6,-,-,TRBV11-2,TGTGCCAGCAGCTTCGAACGGTGGGACGGCCTGACTTTC,CASSFERWDGLTF
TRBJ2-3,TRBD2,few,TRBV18,TGTGCCAGCTCACCACCGATTCGAACTAGCGGGACAGATACGCAGTATTTT,CASSPPIRTSGTDTQYF
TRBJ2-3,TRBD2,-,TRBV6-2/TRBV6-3,TGTGCCAGCAGTTTTTTAGCGGGAGATGGGGATACGCAGTATTTT,CASSFLAGDGDTQYF
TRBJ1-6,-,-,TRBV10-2,TGCGCCAGCAGTGTCACAGAGGCCTATAATTCACCCCTCCACTTT,CASSVTEAYNSPLHF
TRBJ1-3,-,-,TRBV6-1,TGTGCCAGCAGTGAAGGGGGAAACACCATATATTTT,CASSEGGNTIYF